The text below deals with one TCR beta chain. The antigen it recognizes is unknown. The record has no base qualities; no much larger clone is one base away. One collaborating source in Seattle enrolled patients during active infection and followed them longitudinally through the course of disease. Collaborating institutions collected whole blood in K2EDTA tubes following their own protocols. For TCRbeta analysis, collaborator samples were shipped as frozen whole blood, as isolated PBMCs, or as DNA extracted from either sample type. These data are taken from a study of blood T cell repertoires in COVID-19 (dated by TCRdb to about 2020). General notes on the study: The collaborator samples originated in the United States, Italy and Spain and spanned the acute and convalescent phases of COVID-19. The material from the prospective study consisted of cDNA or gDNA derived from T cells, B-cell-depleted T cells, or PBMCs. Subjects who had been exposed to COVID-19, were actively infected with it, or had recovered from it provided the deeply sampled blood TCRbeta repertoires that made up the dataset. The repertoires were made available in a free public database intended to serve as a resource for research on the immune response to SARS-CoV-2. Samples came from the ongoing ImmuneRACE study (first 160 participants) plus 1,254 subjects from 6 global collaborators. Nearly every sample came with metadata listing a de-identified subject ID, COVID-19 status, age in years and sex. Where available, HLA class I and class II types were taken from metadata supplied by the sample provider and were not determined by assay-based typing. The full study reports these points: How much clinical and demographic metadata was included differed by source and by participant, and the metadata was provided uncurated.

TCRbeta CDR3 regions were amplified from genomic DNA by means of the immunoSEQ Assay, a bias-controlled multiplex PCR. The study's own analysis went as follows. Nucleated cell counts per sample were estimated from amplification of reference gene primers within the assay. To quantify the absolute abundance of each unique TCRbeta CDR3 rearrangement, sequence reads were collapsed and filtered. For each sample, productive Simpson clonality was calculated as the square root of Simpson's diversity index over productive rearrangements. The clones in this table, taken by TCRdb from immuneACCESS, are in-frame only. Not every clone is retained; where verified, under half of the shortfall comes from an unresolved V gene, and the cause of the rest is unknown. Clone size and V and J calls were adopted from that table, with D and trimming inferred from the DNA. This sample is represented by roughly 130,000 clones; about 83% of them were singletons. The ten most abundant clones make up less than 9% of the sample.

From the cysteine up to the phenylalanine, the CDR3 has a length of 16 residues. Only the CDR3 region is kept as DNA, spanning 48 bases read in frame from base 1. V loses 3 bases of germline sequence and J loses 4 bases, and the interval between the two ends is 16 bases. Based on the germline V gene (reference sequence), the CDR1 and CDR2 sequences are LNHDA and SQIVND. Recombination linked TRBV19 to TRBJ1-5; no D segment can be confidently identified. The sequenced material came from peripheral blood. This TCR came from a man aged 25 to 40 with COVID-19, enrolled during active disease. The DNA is TGTGCCAGTAGTATTCGGGGATTGGACCGTAATCAGCCCCAGCATTTT. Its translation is CASSIRGLDRNQPQHF.